Following are 6 T cell receptor beta chains from one sample sequenced in a study of cytomegalovirus exposure and HLA in healthy donors. Vbeta (60) and Jbeta (13) primers were used in the PCR. Profiling relied on immunoSEQ multiplex PCR, and the TCRdb table lists in-frame clones only, not all of them. This sample has around 140,000 clones, with about 76% found just once. The sample comprised PBMCs. Source of these receptors: a woman between 40 and 50 years old in good health and CMV-seronegative.

The V call is TRBV7-2, the J call TRBJ2-7, with 8 bases fitting TRBD2. This CDR3 region has 15 residues. Trimming cost V 1 base and J 2 bases; bases outside gene matches: 4. CDR1 is SGHTA, CDR2 FQGNSA, per germline. The CDR3 nucleotides read TGTGCCAGCAGCTTAGGTAATAGCGGGACCTACGAGCAGTACTTC. Amino acid sequence: CASSLGNSGTYEQYF.

This rearrangement joins TRBV15 to TRBJ2-5; 7 bases map to TRBD1. After removal of 2 bases from V and 5 bases from J, the junction contained 8 bases not matched to a gene. Germline V gene sequence: CDR1 LNHNV, CDR2 YYDKDF (reference sequence). The CDR3 totals 15 residues. The CDR3 DNA reads as TGTGCCACCAGCAGACTATACAGGGGCGCGGAGACCCAGTACTTC. This translates into CATSRLYRGAETQYF. The full variable domain, rest sourced from reference TRBV15 and TRBJ2-5, is DAMVIQNPRYQVTQFGKPVTLSCSQTLNHNVMYWYQQKSSQAPKLLFHYYDKDFNNEADTPDNFQSRRPNTSFCFLDIRSPGLGDTAMYLCATSRLYRGAETQYFGPGTRLLVL.

The rearrangement links TRBV6-6 to TRBJ2-7; the match to TRBD2 covers 16 bases. The V gene end was trimmed by 8 bases and the J gene end by 7 bases; junction bases not matched to a gene: 5. The CDR3 length is 14 residues. Germline V CDR1 and CDR2: MNHNY, SVGAGI (reference sequence). Here the CDR3 DNA reads TGTGCCAGCGGGACTAGCGGGGGGGCCAGAGAGCAGTACTTC. Translated: CASGTSGGAREQYF.

A few counts support this clone. This chain uses TRBV2 with TRBJ2-7; the D gene is possibly TRBD1 (5 bases). CDR3 length: 14 residues. V lost 6 bases, J lost 2 bases, and 14 bases lay in between. From germline, CDR1 is SNHLY and CDR2 FYNNEI. The DNA for the CDR3 is TGTGCCAGCAGCCCCCTGGTACAGGCCTACGAGCAGTACTTC. Amino acid sequence: CASSPLVQAYEQYF.

This clone has only a few counts. The chain carries TRBV5-1 and TRBJ1-1; possibly TRBD1 for D (5 bases). Germline-derived CDR1 and CDR2 are SGHRS and YFSETQ. The CDR3 is made up of 14 amino acids. Deletions cut 4 bases from V and 1 base from J, with 11 bases between. The CDR3 loop is CASSGTTGNTEAFF. The CDR3 bases are TGCGCCAGCAGCGGTACCACAGGGAACACTGAAGCTTTCTTT.

CDR3 in DNA: TGTGCCATCAGTGACCGCCCCGGGACAGGGAATGGCTACACCTTC. Encoded protein: CAISDRPGTGNGYTF. V is TRBV10-3 and J is TRBJ1-2; 9 nucleotides align to TRBD1. Per germline, CDR1 ENHRY and CDR2 SYGVKD. V trimming: 3 bases; J trimming: 6 bases; junction bases outside the gene matches: 8. The CDR3 runs to 15 residues.